Below are 8 T cell receptor beta chains sequenced from a single sample in a study of T cells in Graves' hyperthyroidism and ophthalmopathy (dated by TCRdb to the late 2010s). The library was prepared using multiplex PCR. TCRdb lists the instrument as Illumina HiSeq 2000. The TCR beta CDR3 regions were amplified from RNA transcripts. The TCR CDR3 was subjected to a first round of RT-PCR using the HTBI primer set and the Qiagen OneStep RT-PCR kit. TCRdb took the public reads, trimmed them with fastp at Q25, ran MiXCR for clone calling and kept in-frame beta chains. Records with the same CDR3 protein are collapsed into one entry carrying the most frequent genes and DNA. In this sample the table shows roughly 640,000 distinct CDR3 sequences, roughly a sixth of which occur a single time. Roughly 3.4% of the sample goes to the ten largest clones. The sequenced sample was blood. These receptor sequences come from a woman aged 40-49 years with Graves' ophthalmopathy.

This clonotype was recorded at least ten times. The V gene is TRBV11-3, the J gene TRBJ2-1; D is uncertain. This CDR3 has 17 amino acids. The V gene lost 0 bases and the J gene lost 0 bases, with 12 bases spanning the gap. Germline V gives CDR1 SGHNT, CDR2 YENEEA. CDR3 in amino acids: CASSLDRAADSYNEQFF. For the CDR3, the DNA is TGTGCCAGCAGCTTAGATCGGGCTGCTGACTCCTACAATGAGCAGTTCTTC. The variable domain in full, with the rest retrieved from reference TRBV11-3 and TRBJ2-1, is EAGVVQSPRYKIIEKKQPVAFWCNPISGHNTLYWYLQNLGQGPELLIRYENEEAVDDSQLPKDRFSAERLKGVDSTLKIQPAELGDSAVYLCASSLDRAADSYNEQFFGPGTRLTVL.

This chain connects TRBV7-9 to TRBJ1-4; possibly TRBD1 for D (5 bases). The germline V gene encodes CDR1 SEHNR and CDR2 FQNEAQ (reference sequence). The ends were cut back, 5 bases at V and 4 bases at J, with 17 bases in the middle. The CDR3 loop spans 16 amino acids. In DNA form, the CDR3 reads TGTGCCAGCAGCCGCCGTGGGGGTTTGGATAATGAAAAACTGTTTTTT. Translated: CASSRRGGLDNEKLFF. The entire variable domain, with the rest obtained from reference TRBV7-9 and TRBJ1-4, is as follows: DTGVSQNPRHKITKRGQNVTFRCDPISEHNRLYWYRQTLGQGPEFLTYFQNEAQLEKSRLLSDRFSAERPKGSFSTLEIQRTEQGDSAMYLCASSRRGGLDNEKLFFGSGTQLSVL.

This clonotype was seen at least ten times. The chain employs TRBV7-9 and TRBJ2-7; TRBD2 matches at 12 bases. V dropped 4 bases and J dropped 1; count of bases not matched to a gene: 2. CDR3 length: 15 residues. The germline V gene encodes CDR1 SEHNR and CDR2 FQNEAQ (reference sequence). CDR3 sequence (DNA): TGTGCCAGCAGCTCAACTAGCGGGAGGTCCTACGAGCAGTACTTC. This encodes CASSSTSGRSYEQYF.

V is TRBV10-3 and J is TRBJ1-1, with 7 bases aligning to TRBD1. The V gene's germline CDR1 is ENHRY and CDR2 SYGVKD. J gave up 6 bases and V 8 bases, and 3 bases lay outside the gene matches. This CDR3 region has 11 residues. For the CDR3, the DNA is TGTGCCATCGCAGGGGGGGCTGAAGCTTTCTTT. Its protein is CAIAGGAEAFF.

The table lists this clonotype with many counts. The chain couples TRBV27 to TRBJ2-3; D remains ambiguous. V gave up 4 bases and J gave up 6 bases, with 11 bases separating them. Germline loops: CDR1 MNHEY, CDR2 SMNVEV (reference sequence). The CDR3 loop spans 13 amino acids. Here the CDR3 DNA reads TGTGCCAGCAGTTCGCGACCCGAGGATACGCAGTATTTT. This sequence encodes CASSSRPEDTQYF.

This clonotype was detected ten times or more. The chain has TRBV20-1 and TRBJ1-1; D remains unclear. The CDR3 contains 15 residues. V lost 4 bases and J 1 base, leaving 16 bases between the germline ends. Germline V gives CDR1 DFQATT, CDR2 SNEGSKA (reference sequence). This CDR3 reads CSATPMRGWNTEAFF. The CDR3 DNA reads TGCAGTGCTACCCCCATGAGAGGGTGGAACACTGAAGCTTTCTTT.

This clonotype has ten or more counts. The chain employs TRBV5-8 and TRBJ2-7; perhaps TRBD2 as D (6 bases). Deletions cut 1 base from V and 4 bases from J, with 9 bases between. CDR3 size: 13 residues. The germline CDR1 and CDR2 sequences are SGHTS and YDEGEE. CDR3 in amino acids: CASSLREVYEQYF. CDR3 nucleotides: TGTGCCAGCAGCTTGAGGGAGGTTTACGAGCAGTACTTC.

This clonotype was detected many times. The V gene is TRBV30, the J gene TRBJ2-2, with 11 bases identical to TRBD2. V trimming: 0 bases; J trimming: 0 bases; junction bases outside the gene matches: 0. CDR3 length equals 16 residues. CDR1 GTSNPN and CDR2 SVGIG come from the germline V gene (reference sequence). The CDR3 coding sequence is TGTGCCTGGAGTGTACTAGCGGGGGCGAACACCGGGGAGCTGTTTTTT. Protein: CAWSVLAGANTGELFF.